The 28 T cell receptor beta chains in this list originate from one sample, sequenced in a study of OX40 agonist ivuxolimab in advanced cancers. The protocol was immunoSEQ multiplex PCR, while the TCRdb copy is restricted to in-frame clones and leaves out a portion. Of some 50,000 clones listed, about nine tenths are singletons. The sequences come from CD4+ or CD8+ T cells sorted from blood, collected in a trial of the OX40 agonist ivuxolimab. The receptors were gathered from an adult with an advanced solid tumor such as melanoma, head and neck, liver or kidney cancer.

CDR3 region: CASSPTPGTENTEAFF. CDR3 nucleotides: TGTGCCAGCAGCCCAACCCCCGGGACAGAGAACACTGAAGCTTTCTTT. The rearrangement joins TRBV7-3 to TRBJ1-1, with TRBD1 matching over 7 bases. The CDR3 sequence is 16 residues long. J was trimmed by 1 base and V by 5 bases; bases with no gene match: 10. Looked up from germline, CDR1 is SGHTA and CDR2 is FQGTGA. The whole variable domain, filled in from reference TRBV7-3 and TRBJ1-1, reads GAGVSQTPSNKVTEKGKYVELRCDPISGHTALYWYRQSLGQGPEFLIYFQGTGAADDSGLPNDRFFAVRPEGSVSTLKIQRTERGDSAVYLCASSPTPGTENTEAFFGQGTRLTVV.

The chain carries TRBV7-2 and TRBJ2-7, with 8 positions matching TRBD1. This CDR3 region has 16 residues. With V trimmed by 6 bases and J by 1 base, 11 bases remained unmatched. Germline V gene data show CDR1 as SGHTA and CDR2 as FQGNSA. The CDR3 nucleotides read TGTGCCAGCAGTCCCCCTGGGACAGGAGATTCCTACGAGCAGTACTTC. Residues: CASSPPGTGDSYEQYF. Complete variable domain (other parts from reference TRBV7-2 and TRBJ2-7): GAGVSQSPSNKVTEKGKDVELRCDPISGHTALYWYRQSLGQGLEFLIYFQGNSAPDKSGLPSDRFSAERTGGSVSTLTIQRTQQEDSAVYLCASSPPGTGDSYEQYFGPGTRLTVT.

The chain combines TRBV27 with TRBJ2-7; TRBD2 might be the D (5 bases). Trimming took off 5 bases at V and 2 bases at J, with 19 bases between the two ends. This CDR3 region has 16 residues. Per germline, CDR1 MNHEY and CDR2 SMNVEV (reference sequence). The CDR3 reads CASSPLLSGSTYEQYF. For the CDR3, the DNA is TGTGCCAGCAGTCCGTTACTAAGCGGATCTACCTACGAGCAGTACTTC.

The CDR3 is CASSMPGQGMDEQYF. The CDR3 bases are TGTGCCAGTAGTATGCCAGGACAAGGAATGGACGAGCAGTACTTC. The gene calls are TRBV19 and TRBJ2-7; perhaps TRBD1 as D (5 bases). From germline, CDR1 is LNHDA and CDR2 SQIVND (reference sequence). This CDR3 has 15 amino acids. The germline V and J ends were trimmed by 3 bases and 5 bases, with 17 bases remaining between them. The full variable domain, in which reference TRBV19 and TRBJ2-7 provide the parts outside the CDR3, is DGGITQSPKYLFRKEGQNVTLSCEQNLNHDAMYWYRQDPGQGLRLIYYSQIVNDFQKGDIAEGYSVSREKKESFPLTVTSAQKNPTAFYLCASSMPGQGMDEQYFGPGTRLTVT.

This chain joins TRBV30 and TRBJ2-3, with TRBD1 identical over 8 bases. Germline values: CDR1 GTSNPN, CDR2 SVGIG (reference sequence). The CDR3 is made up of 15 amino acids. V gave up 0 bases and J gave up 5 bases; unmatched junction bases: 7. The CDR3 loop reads CAWSVGQGALDTQYF. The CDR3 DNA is TGTGCCTGGAGTGTAGGGCAGGGGGCTTTAGATACGCAGTATTTT.

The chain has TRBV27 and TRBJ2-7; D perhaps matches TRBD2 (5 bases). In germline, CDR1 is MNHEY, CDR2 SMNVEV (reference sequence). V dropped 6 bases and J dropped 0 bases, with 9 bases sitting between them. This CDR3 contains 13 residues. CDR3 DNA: TGTGCCAGCAGCGTAGGGAGCTCCTACGAGCAGTACTTC. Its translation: CASSVGSSYEQYF.

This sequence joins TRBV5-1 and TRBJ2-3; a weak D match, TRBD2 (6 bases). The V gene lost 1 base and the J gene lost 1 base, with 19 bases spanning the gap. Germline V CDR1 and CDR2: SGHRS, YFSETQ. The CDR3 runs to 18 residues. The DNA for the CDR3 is TGCGCCAGCAGCTTGAGGTCTCCTTCGGGACTTCGCACAGATACGCAGTATTTT. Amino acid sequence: CASSLRSPSGLRTDTQYF.

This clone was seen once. The CDR3 protein is CASSPRTVNTEAFF. The CDR3 region has the DNA TGTGCCAGCTCACCACGGACAGTGAACACTGAAGCTTTCTTT. V gene TRBV18 combines with J gene TRBJ1-1, with D tentatively TRBD1 (6 bases). Germline-derived CDR1 and CDR2 are KGHSH and LQKENI. The CDR3 runs to 14 residues. V shed 1 base and J shed 0 bases, with 6 bases lying between them.

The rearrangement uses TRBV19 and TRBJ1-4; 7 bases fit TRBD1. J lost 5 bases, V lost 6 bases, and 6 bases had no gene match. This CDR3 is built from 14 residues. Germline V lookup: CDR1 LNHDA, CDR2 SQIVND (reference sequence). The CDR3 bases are TGTGCCAGTAGGATGACAGGGACGAATGAAAAACTGTTTTTT. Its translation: CASRMTGTNEKLFF. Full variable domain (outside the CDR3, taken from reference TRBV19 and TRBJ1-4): DGGITQSPKYLFRKEGQNVTLSCEQNLNHDAMYWYRQDPGQGLRLIYYSQIVNDFQKGDIAEGYSVSREKKESFPLTVTSAQKNPTAFYLCASRMTGTNEKLFFGSGTQLSVL.

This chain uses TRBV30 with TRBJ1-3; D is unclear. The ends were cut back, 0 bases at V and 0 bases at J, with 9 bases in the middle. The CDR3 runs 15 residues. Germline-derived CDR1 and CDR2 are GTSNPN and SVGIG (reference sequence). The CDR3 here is CAWSVDGNSGNTIYF. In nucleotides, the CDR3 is TGTGCCTGGAGTGTAGACGGAAACTCTGGAAACACCATATATTTT.

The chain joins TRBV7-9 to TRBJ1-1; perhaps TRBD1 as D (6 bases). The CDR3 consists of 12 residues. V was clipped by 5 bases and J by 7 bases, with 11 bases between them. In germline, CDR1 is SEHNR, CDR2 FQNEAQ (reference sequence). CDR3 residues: CASSADRIEAFF. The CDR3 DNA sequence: TGTGCCAGCAGCGCCGACAGGATTGAAGCTTTCTTT.

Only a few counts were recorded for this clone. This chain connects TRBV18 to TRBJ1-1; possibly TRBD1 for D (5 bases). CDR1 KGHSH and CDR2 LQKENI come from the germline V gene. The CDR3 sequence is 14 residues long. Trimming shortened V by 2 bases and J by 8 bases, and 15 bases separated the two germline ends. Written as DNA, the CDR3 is TGTGCCAGCTCACCAGTTCGTTCCAGGGCCGAAGCTTTCTTT. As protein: CASSPVRSRAEAFF.

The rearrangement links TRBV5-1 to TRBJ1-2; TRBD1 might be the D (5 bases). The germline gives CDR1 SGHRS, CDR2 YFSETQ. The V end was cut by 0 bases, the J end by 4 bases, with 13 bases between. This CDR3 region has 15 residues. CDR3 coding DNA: TGCGCCAGCAGCTTGGGGGGGTCCAGTCTCTATGGCTACACCTTC. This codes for CASSLGGSSLYGYTF.

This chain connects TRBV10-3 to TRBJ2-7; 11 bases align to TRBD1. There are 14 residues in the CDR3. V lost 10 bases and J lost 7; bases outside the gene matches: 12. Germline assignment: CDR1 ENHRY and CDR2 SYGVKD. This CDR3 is CATHSGQGAQEQYF. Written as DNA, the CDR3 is TGTGCCACACATTCCGGACAGGGGGCTCAAGAGCAGTACTTC.

CDR3 region: CASSSETPTYEQYF. As DNA, the CDR3 is TGTGCCAGTAGTTCAGAGACACCAACCTACGAGCAGTACTTC. The V and J genes are TRBV19 and TRBJ2-7, with no clear D. V lost 5 bases and J lost 2, with 13 bases in between. The CDR3 sequence is 14 residues long. Germline V lookup: CDR1 LNHDA, CDR2 SQIVND (reference sequence). Based on the CDR3 plus reference TRBV19 and TRBJ2-7, the full variable domain is DGGITQSPKYLFRKEGQNVTLSCEQNLNHDAMYWYRQDPGQGLRLIYYSQIVNDFQKGDIAEGYSVSREKKESFPLTVTSAQKNPTAFYLCASSSETPTYEQYFGPGTRLTVT.

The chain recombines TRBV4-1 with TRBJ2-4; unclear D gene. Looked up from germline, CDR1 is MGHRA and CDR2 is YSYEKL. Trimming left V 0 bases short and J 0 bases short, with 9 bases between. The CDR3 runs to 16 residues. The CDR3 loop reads CASSQDHVRAKNIQYF. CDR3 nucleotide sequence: TGCGCCAGCAGCCAAGACCACGTAAGAGCCAAAAACATTCAGTACTTC.

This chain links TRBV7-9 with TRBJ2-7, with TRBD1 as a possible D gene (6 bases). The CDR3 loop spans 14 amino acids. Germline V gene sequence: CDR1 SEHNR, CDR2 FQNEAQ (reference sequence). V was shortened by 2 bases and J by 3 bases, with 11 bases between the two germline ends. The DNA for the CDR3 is TGTGCCAGCAGCTTAATGGACAGCGGCTACGAGCAGTACTTC. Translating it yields CASSLMDSGYEQYF.

The CDR3 is CASSYRGEKLFF. The CDR3 coding sequence is TGTGCCAGCAGTTACAGGGGAGAAAAACTGTTTTTT. This sequence joins TRBV27 and TRBJ1-4; TRBD1 matches at 7 bases. The CDR3 sequence is 12 residues long. Per the germline V gene, CDR1 is MNHEY and CDR2 is SMNVEV (reference sequence). V shed 4 bases and J 8 bases; nucleotides not matched to a gene: 1.

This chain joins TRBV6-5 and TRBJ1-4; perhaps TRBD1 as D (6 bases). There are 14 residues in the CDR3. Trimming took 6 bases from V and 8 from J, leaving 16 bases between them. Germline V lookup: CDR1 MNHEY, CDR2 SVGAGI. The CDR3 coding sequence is TGTGCCAGCAGCAAAACAGGGTTTGGGGAAAAACTGTTTTTT. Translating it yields CASSKTGFGEKLFF.

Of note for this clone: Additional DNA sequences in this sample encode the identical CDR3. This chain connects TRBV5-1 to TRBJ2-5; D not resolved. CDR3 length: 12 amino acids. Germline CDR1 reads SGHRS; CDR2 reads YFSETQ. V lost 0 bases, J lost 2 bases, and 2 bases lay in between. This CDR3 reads CASSLDQETQYF. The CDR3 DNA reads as TGCGCCAGCAGCTTGGATCAAGAGACCCAGTACTTC.

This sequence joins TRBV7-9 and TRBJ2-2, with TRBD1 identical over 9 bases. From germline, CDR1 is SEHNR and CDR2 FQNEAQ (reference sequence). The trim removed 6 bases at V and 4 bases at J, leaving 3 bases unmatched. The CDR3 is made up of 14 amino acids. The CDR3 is CASRPTGGTGELFF. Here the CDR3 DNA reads TGTGCCAGCAGGCCGACAGGGGGCACCGGGGAGCTGTTTTTT.

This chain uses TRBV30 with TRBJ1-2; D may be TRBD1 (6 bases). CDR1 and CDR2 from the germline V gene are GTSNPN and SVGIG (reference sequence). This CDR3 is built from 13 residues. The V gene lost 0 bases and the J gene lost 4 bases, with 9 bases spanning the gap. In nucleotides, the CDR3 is TGTGCCTGGAGTGTACAGGGCGGCTATGGCTACACCTTC. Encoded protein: CAWSVQGGYGYTF.

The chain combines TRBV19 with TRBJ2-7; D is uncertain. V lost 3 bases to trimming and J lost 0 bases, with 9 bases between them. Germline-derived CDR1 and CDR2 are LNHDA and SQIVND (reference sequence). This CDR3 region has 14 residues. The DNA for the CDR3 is TGTGCCAGTAGTATCGAACAGAGCTCCTACGAGCAGTACTTC. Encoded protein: CASSIEQSSYEQYF.

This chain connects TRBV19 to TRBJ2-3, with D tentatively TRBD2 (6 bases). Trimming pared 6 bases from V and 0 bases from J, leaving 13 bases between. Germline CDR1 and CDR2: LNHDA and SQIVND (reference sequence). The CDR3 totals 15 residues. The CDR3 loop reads CASRTGEASTDTQYF. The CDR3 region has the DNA TGTGCCAGTAGGACGGGAGAGGCTAGCACAGATACGCAGTATTTT.

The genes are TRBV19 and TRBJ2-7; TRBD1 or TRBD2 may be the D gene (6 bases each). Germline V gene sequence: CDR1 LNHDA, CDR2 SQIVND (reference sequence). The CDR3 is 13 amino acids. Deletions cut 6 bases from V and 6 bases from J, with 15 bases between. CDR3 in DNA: TGTGCCAGTAGCCGGGGGACGGGGGCCGAGCAGTACTTC. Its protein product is CASSRGTGAEQYF.

CDR3 DNA sequence: TGTGCCAGCAGCTTAGGGCGGGATTACTCCTACAATGAGCAGTTCTTC. This sequence encodes CASSLGRDYSYNEQFF. This chain uses TRBV11-2 with TRBJ2-1, with D tentatively TRBD2 (6 bases). This CDR3 has 16 amino acids. The V and J ends lost 1 base and 0 bases respectively, with 10 bases between them. Germline V gene sequence: CDR1 SGHAT, CDR2 FQNNGV. The full variable domain, rest sourced from reference TRBV11-2 and TRBJ2-1, is EAGVAQSPRYKIIEKRQSVAFWCNPISGHATLYWYQQILGQGPKLLIQFQNNGVVDDSQLPKDRFSAERLKGVDSTLKIQPAKLEDSAVYLCASSLGRDYSYNEQFFGPGTRLTVL.

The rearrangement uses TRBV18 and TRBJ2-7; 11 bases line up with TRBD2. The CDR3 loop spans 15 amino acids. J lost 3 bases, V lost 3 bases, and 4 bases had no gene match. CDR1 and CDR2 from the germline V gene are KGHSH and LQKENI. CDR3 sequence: CASSPPGTSGYEQYF. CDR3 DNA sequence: TGTGCCAGCTCACCGCCGGGGACTAGCGGCTACGAGCAGTACTTC.

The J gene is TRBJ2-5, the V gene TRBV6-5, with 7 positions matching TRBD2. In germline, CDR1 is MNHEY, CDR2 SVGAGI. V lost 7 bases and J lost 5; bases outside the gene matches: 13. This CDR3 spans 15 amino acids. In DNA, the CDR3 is TGTGCCAGCACCCCCCGCCCGGGGCGGGGGGAGACCCAGTACTTC. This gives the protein CASTPRPGRGETQYF.